A selection of T cell receptor beta chains follows, all from one sample in a study of human T cells and chemical hapten exposure. TCRdb reanalysed the RACE reads using MiXCR and keeps one entry per CDR3 protein. The table shows roughly 180,000 distinct CDR3 sequences, with approximately 20% occurring only once. The sample in question was whole blood, obtained in connection with sensitization to the hapten diphenylcyclopropenone (DPC). Receptors originate from a woman in her fifties or sixties with alopecia areata. Some clones in this sample may be carry-over from other donors' samples. CDR3s include the opening cysteine and the closing phenylalanine or tryptophan.

v_call cdr3_aa
TRBV2 CASSGRLAGTTDTQYF
TRBV5-1 CASSLEGARVSPLHF
TRBV6-5 CASSPQQGATEKLFF
TRBV5-1 CASSLTSGAGELFF
TRBV12-3/TRBV12-4 CASTTSPSILGYTF
TRBV7-7 CASSSGLAGVAVTQYF
TRBV4-1 CASSLRSRAEAFF
TRBV15 CATSASGTSTDTQYF
TRBV29-1 CSAGTGGSTDTQYF
TRBV12-3/TRBV12-4 CASSTGLTQPQHF
TRBV5-6 CASSSRIGSGSPLHF
TRBV7-9 CASSGRETQYF
TRBV6-6 CASSTEYEQYF
TRBV5-1 CASSLAQGHIYEQYF
TRBV5-8 CASRPRTVSSYEQYF
TRBV4-1 CASSQEEGLNTGELFF
TRBV7-2 CASSLVGSRGNEQFF
TRBV24-1 CATAGPNTEAFF
TRBV12-3/TRBV12-4 CASSWTGGRQPQHF
TRBV11-3 CASSPRPGQGGDYGYTF
TRBV7-6 CASSATSGSKTDTQYF
TRBV29-1 CSVDRWGTGELFF
TRBV29-1 CSVQTGGAGGYTF
TRBV20-1 CSARGRALSYEQYF
TRBV29-1 CSVVGATTWETQYF
TRBV4-2 CASSQGAGDGSYEQYF
TRBV2 CASSFPSGSREQYF
TRBV7-9 CASSLLLAGVGDTQYF
TRBV29-1 CSVEDRGHNEQFF
TRBV2 CASSRGPTSRVSTDTQYF
TRBV11-2 CASSLAGALTNEKLFF
TRBV7-8 CASSLAWLATRGRNEQFF
TRBV25-1 CASRAPGPRGEKLFF
TRBV10-1 CASSDGGRSVNEQFF
TRBV15 CATSKLAAVSYNEQFF
TRBV20-1 CSARELETQYF
TRBV11-2 CASSFQVRAEAFF
TRBV7-6 CASSSSPRADTQYF
TRBV9 CASSVVGGRMNTEAFF
TRBV10-3 CAISPGPLNTEAFF
TRBV5-1 CASSPTSLSYEQYF
TRBV20-1 CSASGSEGDSTDTQYF
TRBV2 CASRRGGSGNTIYF
TRBV20-1 CSARAAGLTDTQYF
TRBV27 CASSKDWRGSEQYF
TRBV25-1 CASRPADALGSPLHF
TRBV20-1 CSARGGETGEGYEQYF
TRBV2 CATTPPPGQKETQYF
TRBV18 CASSPSGRAYEQYF
TRBV6-5 CASSYSRMGETEAFF
TRBV12-5 CASGLTNRVNSNQPQHF
TRBV3-1 CASSQFAGSYEQYF
TRBV12-3/TRBV12-4 CASKGLAGDEQFF
TRBV29-1 CSDPPVDRVHEQYF
TRBV7-9 CASSSPSGTGPDTQYF
TRBV5-1 CASSLVVAGVDTQYF
TRBV10-2 CASRSGGTEHNSPLHF